The 27 T cell receptor beta chains listed next were all sequenced from one sample in a study of CD8 T cells in Susac syndrome. With random hexamers, about 0.5 to 1 ug RNA was reverse transcribed. TCRdb fed the immunoSEQ multiplex PCR reads into MiXCR, producing one record per CDR3 protein. The sample carries about 200,000 distinct CDR3 sequences, roughly 95% recorded once. Sequences were obtained from CD4+ T cells from PBMCs. The source is a human donor with multiple sclerosis.

This chain connects TRBV27 to TRBJ1-2, with 8 bases identical to TRBD1. V lost 6 bases, J lost 4 bases, and 10 bases stayed unmatched. Germline values: CDR1 MNHEY, CDR2 SMNVEV (reference sequence). There are 15 residues in the CDR3. The CDR3 DNA follows: TGTGCCAGCAGGAGTCAGGGGGCTAGAGGCTATGGCTACACCTTC. Residues: CASRSQGARGYGYTF.

The genes are TRBV27 and TRBJ2-5; tentatively, D is TRBD1 (5 bases). V lost 0 bases and J lost 5, with 7 bases in between. The germline V gene encodes CDR1 MNHEY and CDR2 SMNVEV (reference sequence). CDR3 length: 13 residues. The CDR3 here is CASSLSKGETQYF. The CDR3, as DNA: TGTGCCAGCAGTTTATCGAAGGGGGAGACCCAGTACTTC.

The rearrangement uses TRBV5-1 and TRBJ1-2, with D uncertain. V was shortened by 0 bases and J by 2 bases, with 11 bases between the two germline ends. The CDR3 sequence is 15 residues long. Germline CDR1 reads SGHRS; CDR2 reads YFSETQ. In nucleotides, the CDR3 is TGCGCCAGCAGCTTGGGGCTAGAATTAAACTATGGCTACACCTTC. It is translated as CASSLGLELNYGYTF.

This clonotype showed up just a few times. The rearrangement links TRBV6-5 to TRBJ2-2; D unclear. The CDR3 sequence is 12 residues long. From germline, CDR1 is MNHEY and CDR2 SVGAGI. Trimming took off 2 bases at V and 5 bases at J, with 3 bases between the two ends. In nucleotides, the CDR3 is TGTGCCAGCAGTTACGGGACCGGGGAGCTGTTTTTT. As protein: CASSYGTGELFF.

The chain is built from TRBV12-5 and TRBJ2-7; tentatively, D is TRBD2 (5 bases). Germline V gene lookup returns CDR1 LGHNT and CDR2 FRNRAP. This CDR3 has 14 residues. The V and J ends lost 2 bases and 5 bases respectively, with 13 bases between them. The CDR3 DNA reads as TGTGCTAGTGGTTTGCCCGCCCTGAGGGACGAGCAGTACTTC. This encodes CASGLPALRDEQYF.

The chain joins TRBV7-2 to TRBJ1-2, with D unresolved. From germline, CDR1 is SGHTA and CDR2 FQGNSA. Trimming removed 4 bases at V and 4 bases at J, with 13 bases between. The CDR3 length is 14 residues. This CDR3 reads CASSYLTSTYGYTF. The DNA for the CDR3 is TGTGCCAGCAGCTACCTTACTAGCACCTATGGCTACACCTTC.

V is TRBV4-2 and J is TRBJ1-5; TRBD1 is a possible D gene (6 bases). This CDR3 spans 15 amino acids. Germline values: CDR1 LGHNA, CDR2 YNFKEQ. Trimming removed 0 bases at V and 7 bases at J, with 13 bases between. The CDR3 sequence: CASSQEGGGGQPQHF. The CDR3 bases are TGTGCCAGCAGCCAAGAAGGGGGGGGAGGGCAGCCCCAGCATTTT.

The CDR3 reads CACVPDWAYNEQFF. CDR3 bases: TGTGCCTGCGTCCCGGATTGGGCCTACAATGAGCAGTTCTTC. V is TRBV30 and J is TRBJ2-1, with D uncertain. Trimming left V 6 bases short and J 2 bases short, with 14 bases between. This CDR3 region has 14 residues. The germline CDR1 and CDR2 sequences are GTSNPN and SVGIG (reference sequence).

The rearrangement joins TRBV12-3 or TRBV12-4 to TRBJ1-3; D uncertain. Trimming shortened V by 6 bases and J by 2 bases, and 8 bases separated the two germline ends. This CDR3 is 13 amino acids long. CDR3 in amino acids: CASRNSAGNTIYF. The CDR3 nucleotides are TGTGCCAGCAGAAACAGTGCTGGAAACACCATATATTTT.

The chain uses TRBV12-3 or TRBV12-4 and TRBJ1-5, with D maybe TRBD1 (5 bases). The CDR3 sequence is 15 residues long. V gave up 2 bases and J gave up 4 bases, with 12 bases separating them. The CDR3 nucleotides read TGTGCCAGCAGTTTACCGGGCGGGGGTAATCAGCCCCAGCATTTT. Translating it yields CASSLPGGGNQPQHF.

The chain recombines TRBV24-1 with TRBJ2-1, with TRBD2 matching 8 bases. The germline gives CDR1 KGHDR, CDR2 SFDVKD. CDR3 length: 16 amino acids. The trim removed 4 bases at V and 5 bases at J, leaving 9 bases unmatched. The CDR3: CATSDPGVAGNNEQFF. The CDR3 nucleotides are TGTGCCACCAGTGACCCCGGGGTAGCGGGGAACAATGAGCAGTTCTTC.

The V call is TRBV29-1, the J call TRBJ2-3; TRBD2 aligns across 8 bases. Germline V gene sequence: CDR1 SQVTM, CDR2 ANQGSEA. The CDR3 sequence is 16 residues long. The V segment lost 0 bases and the J segment 0 bases; nucleotides outside the gene matches: 5. As DNA, the CDR3 is TGCAGCGTTGAAGATCGGATAGCGGGGAGCACAGATACGCAGTATTTT. It is translated as CSVEDRIAGSTDTQYF.

V and J are TRBV20-1 and TRBJ2-5; D perhaps matches TRBD1 (5 bases). Per the germline V gene, CDR1 is DFQATT and CDR2 is SNEGSKA (reference sequence). V lost 4 bases and J 1 base, leaving 10 bases between the germline ends. The CDR3 runs 13 residues. Here the CDR3 reads CSAMPGAQETQYF. The CDR3 DNA reads as TGCAGTGCTATGCCTGGGGCCCAAGAGACCCAGTACTTC.

The genes are TRBV5-6 and TRBJ2-3; D unclear. Trimming removed 4 bases from V and 1 base from J, with 10 bases in between. Per the germline V gene, CDR1 is SGHDT and CDR2 is YYEEEE. The CDR3 totals 14 residues. The CDR3 sequence is CASSLGWGTDTQYF. The CDR3 bases are TGTGCCAGCAGCCTCGGATGGGGCACAGATACGCAGTATTTT. Using reference TRBV5-6 and TRBJ2-3 for the parts outside the CDR3, the full variable domain is DAGVTQSPTHLIKTRGQQVTLRCSPKSGHDTVSWYQQALGQGPQFIFQYYEEEERQRGNFPDRFSGHQFPNYSSELNVNALLLGDSALYLCASSLGWGTDTQYFGPGTRLTVL.

This chain uses TRBV29-1 with TRBJ2-3; possible D gene TRBD2, 6 bases. CDR1 SQVTM and CDR2 ANQGSEA come from the germline V gene. The CDR3 totals 12 residues. V lost 2 bases, J lost 6 bases, and 9 bases lay in between. CDR3 residues: CSVERELDTQYF. The CDR3 region has the DNA TGCAGCGTTGAACGGGAGCTGGATACGCAGTATTTT.

The V gene is TRBV4-2, the J gene TRBJ1-2, with 7 bases lining up with TRBD1. CDR3 size: 14 residues. V shed 4 bases and J 6 bases; nucleotides not matched to a gene: 8. Germline lookup yields CDR1 LGHNA and CDR2 YNFKEQ. CDR3 sequence: CASSPRDSRHGYTF. The CDR3 DNA is TGTGCCAGCAGCCCTCGGGACAGCCGACATGGCTACACCTTC.

V and J are TRBV29-1 and TRBJ2-7; possible D gene TRBD1, 5 bases. This CDR3 is 11 amino acids long. V dropped 7 bases and J dropped 4 bases, with 11 bases sitting between them. Germline V gene data show CDR1 as SQVTM and CDR2 as ANQGSEA. DNA of the CDR3: TGCAGCGGTGGACACCTTTACGAGCAGTACTTC. Protein: CSGGHLYEQYF.

The chain combines TRBV5-1 with TRBJ2-5; 7 nucleotides line up with TRBD1. J was trimmed by 2 bases and V by 6 bases; bases with no gene match: 10. Per the germline V gene, CDR1 is SGHRS and CDR2 is YFSETQ. The CDR3 is 15 amino acids. CDR3 amino acids: CASNPGQAIQETQYF. CDR3 sequence (DNA): TGCGCCAGCAACCCCGGACAGGCCATTCAAGAGACCCAGTACTTC.

This sequence joins TRBV6-4 and TRBJ1-2; 9 bases match TRBD1. J was trimmed by 7 bases and V by 7 bases; bases with no gene match: 7. The V gene's germline CDR1 is MRHNA and CDR2 SNTAGT. The length of the CDR3 is 13 residues. The CDR3 coding sequence is TGTGCCAGCAAGGGACAGGGTGAAACTGGCTACACCTTC. Translating it yields CASKGQGETGYTF.

V and J are TRBV9 and TRBJ1-2, with D unresolved. Germline V gives CDR1 SGDLS, CDR2 YYNGEE. V gave up 3 bases and J gave up 0 bases, with 6 bases separating them. The length of the CDR3 is 13 residues. CDR3 bases: TGTGCCAGCAGCGCCTCTGCTAACTATGGCTACACCTTC. This sequence encodes CASSASANYGYTF.

The chain carries TRBV6-5 and TRBJ2-4; 7 bases line up with TRBD2. The germline V gene encodes CDR1 MNHEY and CDR2 SVGAGI. The CDR3 runs 15 residues. The ends lost 5 bases at V and 3 bases at J; junction bases unmatched: 7. The CDR3 here is CASSGGEEGKNIQYF. In DNA form, the CDR3 reads TGTGCCAGCAGTGGGGGGGAGGAAGGCAAAAACATTCAGTACTTC.

This clonotype occurred once. This rearrangement joins TRBV20-1 to TRBJ2-7; no clear D gene. This CDR3 contains 12 residues. Trimming cost V 6 bases and J 5 bases, with 14 bases left between them. The V gene's germline CDR1 is DFQATT and CDR2 SNEGSKA (reference sequence). The CDR3 nucleotides read TGCAGTGCCACAAGACCCGCGGACGAGCAGTACTTC. As protein: CSATRPADEQYF.

This chain connects TRBV12-3 or TRBV12-4 to TRBJ2-7; tentative D call: TRBD2 (5 bases). Between the trimmed V and J ends, which lost 4 bases and 9 bases, there was a span of 10 bases. This CDR3 comprises 11 residues. For the CDR3, the DNA is TGTGCCAGCAGTTCCCCAAGCGGGCAGTACTTC. Its protein is CASSSPSGQYF.

The genes are TRBV24-1 and TRBJ2-1; D not certain. The CDR3 totals 16 residues. Germline V gene lookup returns CDR1 KGHDR and CDR2 SFDVKD. Trimming removed 3 bases at V and 6 bases at J, with 17 bases between. The CDR3 is CATSDPGRHTFNEQFF. The CDR3 nucleotides are TGTGCCACCAGTGATCCCGGACGTCATACCTTCAATGAGCAGTTCTTC.

The chain carries TRBV13 and TRBJ2-7; 13 positions agree with TRBD2. Trimming took 5 bases from V and 7 from J; bases not matched to a gene: 8. Germline lookup yields CDR1 PRHDT and CDR2 FYEKMQ (reference sequence). CDR3 length: 15 amino acids. CDR3 region: CASSPRTSGGAEQYF. CDR3 sequence (DNA): TGTGCCAGCAGCCCCCGGACTAGCGGGGGAGCGGAGCAGTACTTC.

The gene calls are TRBV2 and TRBJ1-1; D is undetermined. Germline CDR1 is SNHLY and CDR2 is FYNNEI. The CDR3 runs to 10 residues. V shed 8 bases and J shed 7 bases, with 8 bases lying between them. CDR3 nucleotide sequence: TGTGCCAGCCAAAGGAATGAAGCTTTCTTT. Its translation: CASQRNEAFF. The entire variable domain, with the rest obtained from reference TRBV2 and TRBJ1-1, is as follows: EPEVTQTPSHQVTQMGQEVILRCVPISNHLYFYWYRQILGQKVEFLVSFYNNEISEKSEIFDDQFSVERPDGSNFTLKIRSTKLEDSAMYFCASQRNEAFFGQGTRLTVV.

The CDR3: CSVAHGSYNEQFF. The CDR3 DNA reads TGCAGCGTTGCCCATGGGAGTTACAATGAGCAGTTCTTC. The chain recombines TRBV29-1 with TRBJ2-1; tentative D call: TRBD2 (5 bases). Germline CDR1 reads SQVTM; CDR2 reads ANQGSEA. V lost 4 bases to trimming and J lost 4 bases, with 11 bases between them. The CDR3 has 13 residues.